The 16 T cell receptor beta chains presented below share a single source sample, sequenced in a study of blood T cell repertoires in COVID-19 (dated by TCRdb to 2020 to 2022). The library was produced with the immunoSEQ multiplex PCR assay. Imported from immuneACCESS, the table was reduced by TCRdb to in-frame sequences with V and J called. These copies leave out some clones; in studies compared against another copy, an unresolved V gene accounts for under half, and the cause of the remainder is not known. The sample table contains fewer than 300,000 clones; only one count was recorded for 65% to 90% of them. The ten most abundant clones make up roughly 14% of the sample. The sequenced sample was peripheral blood. Receptors were obtained from a human donor in a cohort sampled during active COVID-19.

The chain links TRBV7-2 to TRBJ1-2, with a weak D call TRBD1 (6 bases). Germline-derived CDR1 and CDR2 are SGHTA and FQGNSA. The CDR3 is made up of 13 amino acids. Trimming removed 4 bases at V and 4 bases at J, with 10 bases between. CDR3 protein: CASSSDRSYGYTF. The CDR3 nucleotides read TGTGCCAGCAGCTCAGACAGGAGCTATGGCTACACCTTC. Complete variable domain (other parts from reference TRBV7-2 and TRBJ1-2): GAGVSQSPSNKVTEKGKDVELRCDPISGHTALYWYRQSLGQGLEFLIYFQGNSAPDKSGLPSDRFSAERTGGSVSTLTIQRTQQEDSAVYLCASSSDRSYGYTFGSGTRLTVV.

This clone has only a few counts. The chain employs TRBV4-3 and TRBJ2-3; D may be TRBD1 (6 bases). Per germline, CDR1 LGHNA and CDR2 YSLEER. Trimming removed 0 bases from V and 5 bases from J, with 12 bases in between. This CDR3 has 15 amino acids. CDR3 region: CASSQEDRKGDTQYF. CDR3 in DNA: TGCGCCAGCAGCCAAGAAGACAGGAAGGGAGATACGCAGTATTTT.

The chain uses TRBV5-1 and TRBJ1-2; 10 bases map to TRBD1. The junction had 4 bases not matched to a gene; V was cut back by 0 bases and J by 8 bases. Looked up from germline, CDR1 is SGHRS and CDR2 is YFSETQ. The CDR3 contains 14 residues. The CDR3 loop is CASSLATGGEGYTF. CDR3 DNA sequence: TGCGCCAGCAGCTTGGCGACAGGGGGCGAGGGCTACACCTTC.

In its sample, this clone was seen once. This rearrangement joins TRBV19 to TRBJ2-1; 11 bases fit TRBD2. The CDR3 contains 16 residues. In germline, CDR1 is LNHDA, CDR2 SQIVND (reference sequence). Trimming took 5 bases from V and 6 from J; bases not matched to a gene: 9. The CDR3 nucleotides are TGTGCCAGTAGTGGTTTACTAGCGGGAGATTTCAATGAGCAGTTCTTC. It encodes CASSGLLAGDFNEQFF.

The genes are TRBV7-9 and TRBJ2-7; 8 nucleotides match TRBD2. Per germline, CDR1 SEHNR and CDR2 FQNEAQ (reference sequence). The V and J ends lost 7 bases and 0 bases, in that order; junction bases with no gene match: 20. The CDR3 is made up of 19 amino acids. CDR3 in amino acids: CASKKRERSRRPSSYEQYF. The CDR3 nucleotides are TGTGCCAGCAAGAAGCGGGAGAGGTCCCGAAGACCAAGCTCCTACGAGCAGTACTTC.

The chain combines TRBV2 with TRBJ2-1; D may be TRBD1 (7 bases). Germline V gene data show CDR1 as SNHLY and CDR2 as FYNNEI. The germline V and J ends were trimmed by 6 bases and 2 bases, with 14 bases remaining between them. This CDR3 spans 15 amino acids. CDR3 nucleotides: TGTGCCAGCAGCGGGCGGGACAGAACCTACAATGAGCAGTTCTTC. It translates to CASSGRDRTYNEQFF. Combining the CDR3 with reference TRBV2 and TRBJ2-1 gives the whole variable domain EPEVTQTPSHQVTQMGQEVILRCVPISNHLYFYWYRQILGQKVEFLVSFYNNEISEKSEIFDDQFSVERPDGSNFTLKIRSTKLEDSAMYFCASSGRDRTYNEQFFGPGTRLTVL.

This clone has only one observation. The genes are TRBV5-1 and TRBJ2-3; 8 bases are shared with TRBD1. This CDR3 spans 17 amino acids. Germline CDR1 is SGHRS and CDR2 is YFSETQ. Trimming at V came to 0 bases and at J to 1 base, leaving 7 bases not matched to a gene. The CDR3 here is CASSLGAGQGGTDTQYF. In DNA, the CDR3 is TGCGCCAGCAGCTTGGGGGCCGGACAGGGCGGCACAGATACGCAGTATTTT.

This clone occurred a few times. The V call is TRBV7-3, the J call TRBJ2-1, with a tentative D call TRBD2 (5 bases). There are 14 residues in the CDR3. V gave up 4 bases and J gave up 0 bases, with 7 bases separating them. Germline lookup yields CDR1 SGHTA and CDR2 FQGTGA. The CDR3 protein is CASSSDFSYNEQFF. The DNA of the CDR3 is TGTGCCAGCAGCTCGGACTTCTCCTACAATGAGCAGTTCTTC. The variable domain in full, completed from reference TRBV7-3 and TRBJ2-1, reads GAGVSQTPSNKVTEKGKYVELRCDPISGHTALYWYRQSLGQGPEFLIYFQGTGAADDSGLPNDRFFAVRPEGSVSTLKIQRTERGDSAVYLCASSSDFSYNEQFFGPGTRLTVL.

The rearrangement uses TRBV3-1 (or the pseudogene TRBV3-2) and TRBJ2-7, with 11 nucleotides matching TRBD2. V lost 4 bases to trimming and J lost 6 bases; unmatched junction nucleotides: 5. Germline CDR1 LGHDT, CDR2 YNNKEL (reference sequence). The CDR3 totals 14 residues. This CDR3 reads CASSPGTSGAEQYF. In nucleotides, the CDR3 is TGTGCCAGCAGCCCCGGGACTAGCGGAGCCGAGCAGTACTTC.

This clone was seen a handful of times. The chain joins TRBV9 to TRBJ1-6; 10 bases align to TRBD1. After removal of 3 bases from V and 7 bases from J, the junction contained 4 bases not matched to a gene. Germline lookup yields CDR1 SGDLS and CDR2 YYNGEE. The CDR3 consists of 15 residues. The CDR3 loop reads CASSGTGGPNSPLHF. CDR3 DNA sequence: TGTGCCAGCAGCGGGACAGGGGGTCCCAATTCACCCCTCCACTTT.

The genes are TRBV28 and TRBJ2-7; D is perhaps TRBD1 (6 bases). The CDR3 is 15 residues long. Germline CDR1 is MDHEN and CDR2 is SYDVKM. The V gene lost 8 bases and the J gene lost 5 bases, with 22 bases spanning the gap. The CDR3 bases are TGTGCCAGCGGTCCAGGGGACACGAGACGGCACGAGCAGTACTTC. Protein product: CASGPGDTRRHEQYF.

This clone was found once. The rearrangement uses TRBV6-4 and TRBJ1-1; unclear D gene. This CDR3 spans 13 amino acids. Germline CDR1 is MRHNA and CDR2 is SNTAGT. V was shortened by 6 bases and J by 1 base, with 9 bases between the two germline ends. The DNA for the CDR3 is TGTGCCAGCAGCAAAAGAGGGAACACTGAAGCTTTCTTT. Encoded protein: CASSKRGNTEAFF.

The V gene is TRBV6-1, the J gene TRBJ2-1, with a tentative D call TRBD1 (6 bases). In germline, CDR1 is MNHNS, CDR2 SASEGT. The CDR3 totals 15 residues. Trimming left V 3 bases short and J 4 bases short, with 13 bases between. CDR3 DNA: TGTGCCAGCAGTGAGAGGGACACCAGATACAATGAGCAGTTCTTC. It codes for CASSERDTRYNEQFF.

The table lists this clone with a few counts. The chain carries TRBV28 and TRBJ1-2, with a weak D call TRBD1 (6 bases). Germline V gene data show CDR1 as MDHEN and CDR2 as SYDVKM. Trimming pared 6 bases from V and 5 bases from J, leaving 25 bases between. The CDR3 spans 17 residues. The CDR3 reads CASRIQYGTGLSYGYTF. DNA for the CDR3: TGTGCCAGCAGAATCCAATATGGAACAGGGCTGTCTTATGGCTACACCTTC.

J is TRBJ1-1 and V is TRBV28; 11 positions match TRBD1. The CDR3 has 15 amino acids. V was clipped by 6 bases and J by 4 bases; unmatched bases: 7. Per germline, CDR1 MDHEN and CDR2 SYDVKM. The CDR3: CASRHTGTGGTEAFF. The CDR3 nucleotides read TGTGCCAGCAGACACACCGGGACAGGGGGCACTGAAGCTTTCTTT.

This clone is a singleton in its sample. The chain is built from TRBV12-3 or TRBV12-4 and TRBJ2-5; perhaps TRBD2 as D (6 bases). The CDR3 length is 13 residues. V dropped 6 bases and J dropped 2 bases, with 10 bases sitting between them. CDR3 sequence (DNA): TGTGCCAGCAGCAGCGGGCCTCAAGAGACCCAGTACTTC. Amino acids: CASSSGPQETQYF.